This T cell receptor (beta chain) was recorded in a study of shared clonotypes between healthy human individuals. Germline CDR1 is SGHNT and CDR2 is YYREEE (reference sequence). V lost 1 base and J lost 4, with 14 bases in between. The CDR3 sequence is 15 residues long. DNA input for the unsorted PBMC replicate PCRs was around 300 ng, tens of thousands of T cell genomes. TCRdb's table, derived via immunoSEQ multiplex PCR, lists solely in-frame clones and lacks some. The data contain around 480,000 clones, 75% to 80% of them singletons. The chain uses TRBV5-4 and TRBJ1-2; perhaps TRBD1 as D (6 bases). What was sequenced was PBMCs. This sequence was found in a woman aged 40 to 50 in good health. Some clones in this sample may be carry-over from other donors' samples. The CDR3 region has the DNA TGTGCCAGCAGCTTGACAGGGATGAACGTCTATGGCTACACCTTC. Protein product: CASSLTGMNVYGYTF.